A single sample gave rise to the 28 T cell receptor beta chains below, sequenced in a study of graft-versus-host responses after intestinal transplantation. These TCRs are of unknown antigen specificity. Profiled with immunoSEQ multiplex PCR; TCRdb holds only in-frame clones, not every one. The data show about 89,000 clones, with about 94% seen just once and over 0.15% held by the top ten. The input for sequencing was unstimulated CD4+ T cells sorted from spleen or lymph node cells, taken before transplant. Receptor source: a human donor who was the organ donor for an intestinal transplant.

This chain links TRBV4-1 with TRBJ1-1, with 8 bases lining up with TRBD1. The CDR3 consists of 14 residues. Germline V gives CDR1 MGHRA, CDR2 YSYEKL. V dropped 3 bases and J dropped 4; count of bases not matched to a gene: 4. The CDR3 DNA is TGCGCCAGCAGCCAGCAGGGGGCGGGCACTGAAGCTTTCTTT. It is translated as CASSQQGAGTEAFF.

The chain employs TRBV28 and TRBJ1-1, with 8 bases matching TRBD1. V dropped 7 bases and J dropped 1; count of bases not matched to a gene: 17. CDR1 is MDHEN, CDR2 SYDVKM, per germline. This CDR3 is built from 18 residues. In nucleotides, the CDR3 is TGTGCCAGCACAACAGAGGCACGAAGGACAGGGACGAACACTGAAGCTTTCTTT. Encoded protein: CASTTEARRTGTNTEAFF.

The chain couples TRBV7-9 to TRBJ1-2, with TRBD1 identical over 7 bases. The CDR3 is 13 amino acids. V was clipped by 6 bases and J by 2 bases; unmatched bases: 3. Germline CDR1 SEHNR, CDR2 FQNEAQ (reference sequence). CDR3 residues: CASSPGQNYGYTF. CDR3 DNA sequence: TGTGCCAGCAGTCCGGGACAGAACTATGGCTACACCTTC.

The chain combines TRBV19 with TRBJ1-1; D is uncertain. CDR1 and CDR2 from the germline V gene are LNHDA and SQIVND (reference sequence). The V and J ends lost 1 base and 0 bases respectively, with 9 bases between them. CDR3 length: 15 amino acids. CDR3 coding DNA: TGTGCCAGTAGTATAGCCCGGCTAATGAACACTGAAGCTTTCTTT. Translation gives CASSIARLMNTEAFF.

The chain employs TRBV29-1 and TRBJ2-3, with no clear D. Germline loops: CDR1 SQVTM, CDR2 ANQGSEA. This CDR3 has 12 residues. The V and J ends lost 7 bases and 1 base respectively, with 9 bases between them. The CDR3 spells CSGGGGTDTQYF. DNA of the CDR3: TGCAGCGGGGGTGGGGGCACAGATACGCAGTATTTT.

This clone was seen only once. The gene calls are TRBV15 and TRBJ2-1; no firm D call. Per the germline V gene, CDR1 is LNHNV and CDR2 is YYDKDF (reference sequence). With 6 bases removed from V and 10 bases from J, the gap between germline ends came to 16 bases. The CDR3 has 13 amino acids. The CDR3 loop is CATRDHWSDEQFF. CDR3 nucleotides: TGTGCCACCAGAGACCATTGGAGTGACGAGCAGTTCTTC. The full variable domain, in which reference TRBV15 and TRBJ2-1 provide the parts outside the CDR3, is DAMVIQNPRYQVTQFGKPVTLSCSQTLNHNVMYWYQQKSSQAPKLLFHYYDKDFNNEADTPDNFQSRRPNTSFCFLDIRSPGLGDTAMYLCATRDHWSDEQFFGPGTRLTVL.

The chain is built from TRBV6-6 and TRBJ2-5; 8 nucleotides match TRBD2. The DNA end favors TRBJ2-7, so the J call may be wrong. There are 12 residues in the CDR3. Germline loops: CDR1 MNHNY, CDR2 SVGAGI (reference sequence). In DNA, the CDR3 is TGTGCCAGCAAGCGGGAGCCCTACGAGCAGTACTTC. Encoded protein: CASKREPYEQYF.

The chain has TRBV4-3 and TRBJ2-7, with D possibly TRBD1 on 5 matching bases. V lost 1 base, J lost 2 bases, and 9 bases lay in between. CDR3 length equals 14 residues. CDR1 is LGHNA and CDR2 is YSLEER in the germline V gene. The CDR3, as DNA: TGCGCCAGCAGCCAAGGTACAGGCCCCTACGAGCAGTACTTC. As protein: CASSQGTGPYEQYF.

The rearrangement joins TRBV27 to TRBJ1-4; tentative D call: TRBD1 (5 bases). The length of the CDR3 is 17 residues. Trimming took 3 bases from V and 7 from J, leaving 21 bases between them. Germline V gene data show CDR1 as MNHEY and CDR2 as SMNVEV (reference sequence). The CDR3 DNA follows: TGTGCCAGCAGTTTGCGAAAACCAGGGCCAGCTCTTGAAAAACTGTTTTTT. Its translation: CASSLRKPGPALEKLFF. The whole variable domain, remainder taken from reference TRBV27 and TRBJ1-4, is EAQVTQNPRYLITVTGKKLTVTCSQNMNHEYMSWYRQDPGLGLRQIYYSMNVEVTDKGDVPEGYKVSRKEKRNFPLILESPSPNQTSLYFCASSLRKPGPALEKLFFGSGTQLSVL.

The chain recombines TRBV11-2 with TRBJ1-6; tentatively, D is TRBD1 (6 bases). Trimming cost V 3 bases and J 10 bases, with 13 bases left between them. The germline V gene has CDR1 SGHAT and CDR2 FQNNGV. The CDR3 contains 14 residues. The CDR3 region is CASSFVRGLSPLHF. CDR3 in DNA: TGTGCCAGCAGCTTCGTCAGGGGTTTGTCACCCCTCCACTTT.

The rearrangement uses TRBV11-2 and TRBJ1-1; D call uncertain. Germline assignment: CDR1 SGHAT and CDR2 FQNNGV. The CDR3 loop spans 13 amino acids. V lost 5 bases and J 1 base, leaving 8 bases between the germline ends. The CDR3 here is CASSRGGNTEAFF. The DNA of the CDR3 is TGTGCCAGCAGCCGAGGAGGGAACACTGAAGCTTTCTTT.

This chain uses TRBV7-2 with TRBJ1-2, with D perhaps TRBD1 (5 bases). CDR1 and CDR2 from the germline V gene are SGHTA and FQGNSA. The CDR3 contains 13 residues. Trimming took off 3 bases at V and 5 bases at J, with 10 bases between the two ends. The CDR3: CASSFQGLYGYTF. The DNA of the CDR3 is TGTGCCAGCAGCTTCCAGGGCCTATATGGCTACACCTTC.

The chain employs TRBV6-1 and TRBJ1-6; D remains ambiguous. Trimming cost V 1 base and J 7 bases, with 5 bases left between them. Germline V gives CDR1 MNHNS, CDR2 SASEGT. This CDR3 is built from 13 residues. Here the CDR3 reads CASSEEVNSPLHF. DNA of the CDR3: TGTGCCAGCAGTGAAGAGGTGAATTCACCCCTCCACTTT.

The rearrangement uses TRBV6-1 and TRBJ2-5, with TRBD1 matching 8 bases. The germline V gene has CDR1 MNHNS and CDR2 SASEGT. The CDR3 length is 14 residues. V shed 2 bases and J 6 bases; nucleotides not matched to a gene: 5. In DNA form, the CDR3 reads TGTGCCAGCAGTGAACAGGGGGCGCGGCAGACCCAGTACTTC. Translation gives CASSEQGARQTQYF.

The chain carries TRBV18 and TRBJ2-2; D possibly corresponds to TRBD1 (6 bases). Trimming stripped 6 bases from V and 1 base from J, with 9 bases between. Germline values: CDR1 KGHSH, CDR2 LQKENI. The CDR3 loop spans 14 amino acids. The DNA for the CDR3 is TGTGCCAGCTCCAGGGGACAGAACACCGGGGAGCTGTTTTTT. Translated: CASSRGQNTGELFF. Filled out from reference TRBV18 and TRBJ2-2, the complete variable domain reads NAGVMQNPRHLVRRRGQEARLRCSPMKGHSHVYWYRQLPEEGLKFMVYLQKENIIDESGMPKERFSAEFPKEGPSILRIQQVVRGDSAAYFCASSRGQNTGELFFGEGSRLTVL.

There are a few counts of this clone. V is TRBV5-6 and J is TRBJ2-7; TRBD2 matches at 7 bases. Germline-derived CDR1 and CDR2 are SGHDT and YYEEEE. The CDR3 runs 13 residues. Trimming took 5 bases from V and 4 from J; bases not matched to a gene: 6. CDR3 residues: CASSRGEGYEQYF. In DNA, the CDR3 is TGTGCCAGCAGTCGGGGGGAAGGGTACGAGCAGTACTTC.

The CDR3 coding sequence is TGCGCCAGCAGCCAAGACGGGGCACAGTATCTCGGCTCCTACAATGAGCAGTTCTTC. As protein: CASSQDGAQYLGSYNEQFF. The chain joins TRBV4-3 to TRBJ2-1; D possibly uses TRBD1 or TRBD2 (5 bases each). This CDR3 contains 19 residues. Germline CDR1 LGHNA, CDR2 YSLEER. The V gene lost 0 bases and the J gene lost 0 bases, with 18 bases spanning the gap.

This chain joins TRBV18 and TRBJ1-5, with D perhaps matching TRBD1 (5 bases). The CDR3 spans 13 residues. With 8 bases removed from V and 5 bases from J, the gap between germline ends came to 13 bases. Germline V gives CDR1 KGHSH, CDR2 LQKENI. The CDR3 DNA reads TGTGCCAGCGCCCGGGACGGAGATCAGCCCCAGCATTTT. Its protein is CASARDGDQPQHF. Full variable domain (outside the CDR3, taken from reference TRBV18 and TRBJ1-5): NAGVMQNPRHLVRRRGQEARLRCSPMKGHSHVYWYRQLPEEGLKFMVYLQKENIIDESGMPKERFSAEFPKEGPSILRIQQVVRGDSAAYFCASARDGDQPQHFGDGTRLSIL.

The CDR3: CASSQDALGDRGVAFF. Written as DNA, the CDR3 is TGCGCCAGCAGCCAAGATGCTTTGGGGGACAGGGGGGTAGCTTTCTTT. The chain joins TRBV4-3 to TRBJ1-1; 11 positions match TRBD1. The CDR3 is made up of 16 amino acids. CDR1 and CDR2 from the germline V gene are LGHNA and YSLEER. The V and J ends lost 0 bases and 10 bases, in that order; junction bases with no gene match: 10.

The chain combines TRBV5-8 with TRBJ2-7; 10 bases align to TRBD2. Germline V gene sequence: CDR1 SGHTS, CDR2 YDEGEE. V lost 4 bases and J lost 0; bases outside the gene matches: 7. The CDR3 runs 16 residues. In DNA form, the CDR3 reads TGTGCCAGCAGCGTGCTAGCGGGGGTTCTCTCCTACGAGCAGTACTTC. The encoded protein is CASSVLAGVLSYEQYF.

Regarding this clone: At one of its ends the junction is not consistent with the germline gene, which may arise from a read error. CDR3 sequence (DNA): TGTGCCAGCAGTTACTTATCAGGTGGCACTGAAGCCTTCTTT. Translating gives CASSYLSGGTEAFF. This rearrangement joins TRBV6-6 to TRBJ1-1; the D is unclear. This CDR3 contains 14 residues. The V gene's germline CDR1 is MNHNY and CDR2 SVGAGI (reference sequence).

The V gene is TRBV7-2, the J gene TRBJ2-3, with D unclear. The germline CDR1 and CDR2 sequences are SGHTA and FQGNSA. CDR3 length: 11 residues. Deletions cut 5 bases from V and 3 bases from J, with 3 bases between. The CDR3 region has the DNA TGTGCCAGCAGCCAAACAGATACGCAGTATTTT. Amino acid sequence: CASSQTDTQYF.

The genes are TRBV19 and TRBJ1-5, with 9 bases aligning to TRBD1. The CDR3 has 14 amino acids. Per the germline V gene, CDR1 is LNHDA and CDR2 is SQIVND (reference sequence). Unmatched junction bases numbered 6, after V lost 8 bases and J lost 4 bases. Here the CDR3 reads CASGQGIRNQPQHF. CDR3 nucleotides: TGTGCCAGTGGACAGGGGATAAGAAATCAGCCCCAGCATTTT. The full variable domain, in which reference TRBV19 and TRBJ1-5 provide the parts outside the CDR3, is DGGITQSPKYLFRKEGQNVTLSCEQNLNHDAMYWYRQDPGQGLRLIYYSQIVNDFQKGDIAEGYSVSREKKESFPLTVTSAQKNPTAFYLCASGQGIRNQPQHFGDGTRLSIL.

The genes are TRBV2 and TRBJ2-3; D is uncertain. CDR3 size: 12 residues. CDR1 is SNHLY, CDR2 FYNNEI, per germline. Trimming removed 5 bases from V and 1 base from J, with 4 bases in between. The CDR3 sequence: CASSTGTDTQYF. CDR3 DNA: TGTGCCAGCAGTACAGGCACAGATACGCAGTATTTT.

This chain joins TRBV7-2 and TRBJ2-2; D could derive from TRBD1 or TRBD2 (6 bases each). This CDR3 spans 15 amino acids. V gave up 5 bases and J gave up 4 bases, with 14 bases separating them. Germline CDR1 and CDR2: SGHTA and FQGNSA. The CDR3 reads CASSTPGARTGELFF. The CDR3 DNA is TGTGCCAGCAGCACACCGGGGGCTCGCACCGGGGAGCTGTTTTTT. The full variable domain, with the rest looked up from reference TRBV7-2 and TRBJ2-2, is GAGVSQSPSNKVTEKGKDVELRCDPISGHTALYWYRQSLGQGLEFLIYFQGNSAPDKSGLPSDRFSAERTGGSVSTLTIQRTQQEDSAVYLCASSTPGARTGELFFGEGSRLTVL.

The rearrangement uses TRBV4-2 and TRBJ1-2, with D possibly being TRBD1 (5 bases). CDR3 length: 16 amino acids. Germline CDR1 LGHNA, CDR2 YNFKEQ. The V gene lost 1 base and the J gene lost 3 bases, with 15 bases spanning the gap. For the CDR3, the DNA is TGTGCCAGCAGCCAAGCGGGGCCAAGGAGGGACTATGGCTACACCTTC. Translating gives CASSQAGPRRDYGYTF.

The genes are TRBV5-4 and TRBJ1-1; TRBD1 aligns across 7 bases. Germline values: CDR1 SGHNT, CDR2 YYREEE (reference sequence). The CDR3 is 15 residues long. V shed 3 bases, J shed 2 bases, and the junction held 7 bases outside the gene matches. CDR3: CASSSGGQVNTEAFF. DNA for the CDR3: TGTGCCAGCAGCTCTGGAGGACAGGTTAACACTGAAGCTTTCTTT.

This chain links TRBV19 with TRBJ2-7, with D possibly TRBD1 on 5 matching bases. The CDR3 is 14 residues long. Trimming shortened V by 4 bases and J by 5 bases, and 15 bases separated the two germline ends. Germline CDR1 reads LNHDA; CDR2 reads SQIVND (reference sequence). The CDR3 sequence: CASSNQGGSNEQYF. The CDR3 DNA is TGTGCCAGTAGTAACCAGGGTGGGTCTAACGAGCAGTACTTC.